The 27 T cell receptor beta chains below were found in one sample sequenced in a study of Ad26.COV2.S vaccination and SARS-CoV-2 variants. Clones were sequenced by immunoSEQ multiplex PCR, and TCRdb holds only the in-frame ones, with some missing. The sample records hundreds of thousands of clones, roughly 90% being singletons. Treatment noted: some 20 received Ad26.COV2.S at low or high dose, single or two shots; roughly five received placebo; per-sample allocation not given. On day 63 after the first injection, vaccine and placebo recipients gave samples. This sample comprised peripheral blood, obtained in a trial of Ad26.COV2.S vaccine versus placebo. These TCRs come from a person between 18 and 60 years old who received the Ad26.COV2.S COVID-19 vaccine or a placebo.

In its sample, this clone was seen a few times. The chain carries TRBV4-1 and TRBJ1-6, with 9 bases that match TRBD1. Per the germline V gene, CDR1 is MGHRA and CDR2 is YSYEKL. The CDR3 consists of 15 residues. Trimming at V came to 2 bases and at J to 7 bases, leaving 3 bases not matched to a gene. In DNA form, the CDR3 reads TGCGCCAGCAGCCAAACCGGGACAGGGAATTCACCCCTCCACTTT. Translation gives CASSQTGTGNSPLHF.

This clone appeared a single time. The V gene is TRBV15, the J gene TRBJ2-1; 12 bases fit TRBD1. Germline CDR1 is LNHNV and CDR2 is YYDKDF (reference sequence). The CDR3 is 15 residues long. V trimming: 5 bases; J trimming: 6 bases; junction bases outside the gene matches: 5. CDR3 protein: CATSLGQGALNEQFF. CDR3 in DNA: TGTGCCACCAGCTTGGGACAGGGGGCGCTCAATGAGCAGTTCTTC.

The rearrangement joins TRBV6-5 to TRBJ2-3; possibly TRBD1 for D (6 bases). The CDR3 consists of 15 residues. Germline V gives CDR1 MNHEY, CDR2 SVGAGI. Trimming cost V 5 bases and J 3 bases, with 15 bases left between them. The CDR3 spells CASSTRRGGTDTQYF. In DNA, the CDR3 is TGTGCCAGCAGTACGCGGCGAGGGGGAACAGATACGCAGTATTTT.

This chain uses TRBV7-6 with TRBJ2-7; no firm D call. Trimming took off 8 bases at V and 6 bases at J, with 17 bases between the two ends. CDR3 length: 13 residues. CDR1 is SGHVS, CDR2 FNYEAQ, per germline. The CDR3 DNA reads as TGTGCCAGCCGCGGTATGACCTCGAGCGAGCAGTACTTC. It is translated as CASRGMTSSEQYF.

This clone was observed a handful of times. This chain uses TRBV10-1 with TRBJ2-7; 8 positions match TRBD1. Germline V lookup: CDR1 WNHNN, CDR2 SYGVQD (reference sequence). The CDR3 length is 16 residues. With 2 bases clipped from V and 3 bases from J, the junction kept 9 bases outside the gene matches. The CDR3 reads CASSESLGDRYYEQYF. CDR3 in DNA: TGCGCCAGCAGTGAGAGTTTAGGGGACAGGTACTACGAGCAGTACTTC.

This chain connects TRBV11-2 to TRBJ2-3; D possibly corresponds to TRBD2 (7 bases). Between the trimmed V and J ends, which lost 5 bases and 0 bases, there was a span of 21 bases. Looked up from germline, CDR1 is SGHAT and CDR2 is FQNNGV. This CDR3 comprises 18 residues. The CDR3 bases are TGTGCCAGCAGCGCGTGGGGCGGGGGCGACTCTAGCACAGATACGCAGTATTTT. Protein sequence: CASSAWGGGDSSTDTQYF.

The rearrangement joins TRBV19 to TRBJ2-1, with 9 bases fitting TRBD2. The germline V gene encodes CDR1 LNHDA and CDR2 SQIVND (reference sequence). V gave up 9 bases and J gave up 6 bases; unmatched junction bases: 12. The length of the CDR3 is 15 residues. CDR3 region: CASTQSGGRTNEQFF. DNA for the CDR3: TGTGCCAGCACGCAGAGCGGGGGGCGAACCAATGAGCAGTTCTTC.

The chain is built from TRBV5-4 and TRBJ2-7; tentatively, D is TRBD1 or TRBD2 (5 bases each). Between the trimmed V and J ends, which lost 1 base and 6 bases, there was a span of 20 bases. Per the germline V gene, CDR1 is SGHNT and CDR2 is YYREEE (reference sequence). This CDR3 comprises 16 residues. Here the CDR3 reads CASSLWGGGPSLEQYF. The CDR3 DNA follows: TGTGCCAGCAGCTTGTGGGGTGGGGGACCAAGTCTCGAGCAGTACTTC.

The genes are TRBV9 and TRBJ2-1; D gene ambiguous. Trimming took off 0 bases at V and 5 bases at J, with 3 bases between the two ends. The CDR3 is 12 amino acids. In germline, CDR1 is SGDLS, CDR2 YYNGEE. CDR3 sequence (DNA): TGTGCCAGCAGCGTAGGGGACAATGAGCAGTTCTTC. Its protein product is CASSVGDNEQFF.

The CDR3 region has the DNA TGCAGCGCCCGTTGGGTCGGGGCGAACACTGAAGCTTTCTTT. This codes for CSARWVGANTEAFF. The chain recombines TRBV29-1 with TRBJ1-1, with a possible D match to TRBD1 (5 bases). This CDR3 has 14 residues. V was shortened by 7 bases and J by 1 base, with 16 bases between the two germline ends. The germline V gene has CDR1 SQVTM and CDR2 ANQGSEA. Combining the CDR3 with reference TRBV29-1 and TRBJ1-1 gives the whole variable domain SAVISQKPSRDICQRGTSLTIQCQVDSQVTMMFWYRQQPGQSLTLIATANQGSEATYESGFVIDKFPISRPNLTFSTLTVSNMSPEDSSIYLCSARWVGANTEAFFGQGTRLTVV.

This chain links TRBV20-1 with TRBJ2-5; perhaps TRBD1 as D (5 bases). This CDR3 spans 14 amino acids. Germline V gene sequence: CDR1 DFQATT, CDR2 SNEGSKA (reference sequence). V lost 3 bases, J lost 6 bases, and 17 bases lay in between. The CDR3 here is CSASVPQGWQTQYF. CDR3 DNA sequence: TGCAGTGCTAGTGTACCCCAGGGTTGGCAGACCCAGTACTTC.

J is TRBJ2-7 and V is TRBV5-4; D is tentatively TRBD1 or TRBD2 (5 bases each). V was shortened by 4 bases and J by 2 bases, with 22 bases between the two germline ends. Germline values: CDR1 SGHNT, CDR2 YYREEE (reference sequence). This CDR3 comprises 17 residues. The CDR3 sequence: CASSRTGAGPIAYEQYF. As DNA, the CDR3 is TGTGCCAGCAGCCGAACCGGGGCCGGGCCCATAGCCTACGAGCAGTACTTC.

V is TRBV2 and J is TRBJ1-3, with D perhaps TRBD1 (6 bases). The germline gives CDR1 SNHLY, CDR2 FYNNEI. The CDR3 is 15 residues long. Trimming shortened V by 3 bases and J by 3 bases, and 12 bases separated the two germline ends. This chain's CDR3 is CASSDLRGVGNTIYF. Here the CDR3 DNA reads TGTGCCAGCAGTGATCTTAGGGGGGTTGGAAACACCATATATTTT.

This CDR3 reads CSAAGQGNNEQFF. Here the CDR3 DNA reads TGCAGCGCCGCCGGACAGGGGAACAATGAGCAGTTCTTC. The chain recombines TRBV29-1 with TRBJ2-1; the match to TRBD1 covers 9 bases. V dropped 7 bases and J dropped 5; count of bases not matched to a gene: 6. Germline V gene sequence: CDR1 SQVTM, CDR2 ANQGSEA. The CDR3 has 13 amino acids.

V usage is TRBV6-5 and J usage is TRBJ1-2, with 7 bases identical to TRBD1. The CDR3 spans 12 residues. Germline V gives CDR1 MNHEY, CDR2 SVGAGI. V dropped 10 bases and J dropped 7; count of bases not matched to a gene: 9. The CDR3 DNA sequence: TGTGCCACCAAACAGGGGCTCGGTGGCTACACCTTC. The encoded protein is CATKQGLGGYTF.

V and J are TRBV11-2 and TRBJ1-2; a weak D match, TRBD1 (5 bases). CDR1 is SGHAT and CDR2 is FQNNGV in the germline V gene. CDR3 length: 17 residues. V shed 0 bases and J shed 7 bases, with 21 bases lying between them. Written as DNA, the CDR3 is TGTGCCAGCAGCTTAGATCAGGGAGCAGGTTTTTCTTTTGGCTACACCTTC. Translated, it gives CASSLDQGAGFSFGYTF.

V is TRBV7-6 and J is TRBJ2-6; either TRBD1 or TRBD2 may fit D (5 bases each). The CDR3 sequence is 16 residues long. Germline V gene sequence: CDR1 SGHVS, CDR2 FNYEAQ. V lost 1 base and J 1 base, leaving 8 bases between the germline ends. CDR3 nucleotide sequence: TGTGCCAGCAGCTTAGGCAGGGAGTCTGGGGCCAACGTCCTGACTTTC. It specifies CASSLGRESGANVLTF.

The chain has TRBV5-6 and TRBJ2-7, with D possibly TRBD2 on 6 matching bases. There are 14 residues in the CDR3. V was cut by 1 base and J by 7 bases, with 15 bases left in between. The germline CDR1 and CDR2 sequences are SGHDT and YYEEEE. The CDR3 nucleotides are TGTGCCAGCAGCTTGCCATTAGGGGCGGGGGAGCAGTACTTC. Translating it yields CASSLPLGAGEQYF. Filled out from reference TRBV5-6 and TRBJ2-7, the complete variable domain reads DAGVTQSPTHLIKTRGQQVTLRCSPKSGHDTVSWYQQALGQGPQFIFQYYEEEERQRGNFPDRFSGHQFPNYSSELNVNALLLGDSALYLCASSLPLGAGEQYFGPGTRLTVT.

Points on this clone: One junction end does not reproduce the germline sequence, and a read error may be involved. This chain joins TRBV7-7 and TRBJ2-5; 9 nucleotides line up with TRBD2. Germline CDR1 reads SSHAT; CDR2 reads FNYEAQ (reference sequence). The CDR3 has 19 residues. This CDR3 is CASSLGLGNLAGAEETQYF. CDR3 coding DNA: TGTGCTAGCAGCCTGGGGCTGGGTAATTTAGCGGGGGCAGAAGAGACCCAGTACTTC.

The chain uses TRBV19 and TRBJ2-5, with D hard to call. Germline V gene sequence: CDR1 LNHDA, CDR2 SQIVND (reference sequence). V gave up 3 bases and J gave up 3 bases, with 8 bases separating them. This CDR3 region has 13 residues. The CDR3 DNA reads as TGTGCCAGTAGTATTCGGGTGAAAGAGACCCAGTACTTC. Translating gives CASSIRVKETQYF.

The chain couples TRBV28 to TRBJ2-7; tentatively, D is TRBD2 (6 bases). The CDR3 extends over 14 amino acids. V shed 7 bases and J shed 2 bases, with 15 bases lying between them. The germline V gene has CDR1 MDHEN and CDR2 SYDVKM. The CDR3 DNA reads TGTGCCAGCACCGCCGCGCGGGGAACCTACGAGCAGTACTTC. It translates to CASTAARGTYEQYF. The full variable domain, completed using reference TRBV28 and TRBJ2-7, is DVKVTQSSRYLVKRTGEKVFLECVQDMDHENMFWYRQDPGLGLRLIYFSYDVKMKEKGDIPEGYSVSREKKERFSLILESASTNQTSMYLCASTAARGTYEQYFGPGTRLTVT.

The CDR3 bases are TGTGCCAGCTCATACAATCTAGCGGGGGGCCGGGAGCAGTTCTTC. As protein: CASSYNLAGGREQFF. The chain has TRBV18 and TRBJ2-1; 11 nucleotides align to TRBD2. Losses at the gene ends were 5 bases for V and 10 bases for J; bases not matched to a gene: 10. There are 15 residues in the CDR3. Germline V gene data show CDR1 as KGHSH and CDR2 as LQKENI.

This rearrangement joins TRBV4-3 to TRBJ1-1, with D possibly being TRBD1 (5 bases). The CDR3 is 15 residues long. Germline V lookup: CDR1 LGHNA, CDR2 YSLEER. The V and J ends lost 0 bases and 3 bases respectively, with 11 bases between them. The chain's CDR3 is CASSQDRQGYTEAFF. CDR3 sequence (DNA): TGCGCCAGCAGCCAAGATAGGCAGGGCTACACTGAAGCTTTCTTT.

The chain has TRBV6-5 and TRBJ2-7; D possibly corresponds to TRBD1 (5 bases). Trimming removed 2 bases at V and 1 base at J, with 9 bases between. The germline V gene encodes CDR1 MNHEY and CDR2 SVGAGI. The CDR3 sequence is 14 residues long. This CDR3 is CASSYTGPSYEQYF. The DNA of the CDR3 is TGTGCCAGCAGTTACACAGGTCCATCCTACGAGCAGTACTTC.

The chain couples TRBV28 to TRBJ2-4; D is unclear. This CDR3 is built from 15 residues. Germline V lookup: CDR1 MDHEN, CDR2 SYDVKM. V was trimmed by 7 bases and J by 1 base, leaving 14 bases between them. CDR3 amino acids: CASTVSLSAKNIQYF. The DNA of the CDR3 is TGTGCCAGCACCGTATCCCTCAGCGCCAAAAACATTCAGTACTTC.

CDR3 DNA sequence: TGCGCCAGCAGCCCATGGGACAGGGGAATTTCTGAAGCTTTCTTT. This sequence encodes CASSPWDRGISEAFF. The rearrangement uses TRBV5-1 and TRBJ1-1; 10 bases line up with TRBD1. This CDR3 contains 15 residues. V trimming: 4 bases; J trimming: 6 bases; junction bases outside the gene matches: 9. Germline CDR1 and CDR2: SGHRS and YFSETQ.

This clone occurred once. Here the CDR3 reads CAISRTSGDQETQYF. The CDR3, as DNA: TGTGCCATCAGTCGGACTAGCGGGGACCAAGAGACCCAGTACTTC. The V gene is TRBV10-3, the J gene TRBJ2-5, with TRBD2 matching 12 bases. Germline values: CDR1 ENHRY, CDR2 SYGVKD. The ends lost 5 bases at V and 0 bases at J; junction bases unmatched: 1. There are 15 residues in the CDR3.